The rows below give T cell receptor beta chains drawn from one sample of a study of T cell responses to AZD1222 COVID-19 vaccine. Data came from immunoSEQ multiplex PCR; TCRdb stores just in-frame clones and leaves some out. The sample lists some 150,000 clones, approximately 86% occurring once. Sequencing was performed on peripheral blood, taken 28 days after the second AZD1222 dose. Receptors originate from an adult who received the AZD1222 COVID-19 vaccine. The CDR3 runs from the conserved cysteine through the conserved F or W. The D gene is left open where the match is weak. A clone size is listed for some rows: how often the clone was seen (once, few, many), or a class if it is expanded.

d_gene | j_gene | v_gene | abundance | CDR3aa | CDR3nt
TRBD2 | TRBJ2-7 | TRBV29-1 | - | CSTRAGGLAGEQYF | TGCAGCACGAGGGCTGGGGGACTAGCAGGGGAGCAGTACTTC
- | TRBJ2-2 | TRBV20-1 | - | CSAREHRELFF | TGCAGTGCTAGAGAACACCGGGAGCTGTTTTTT
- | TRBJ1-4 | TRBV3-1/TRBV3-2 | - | CASSQGLTREKLFF | TGTGCCAGCAGCCAAGGGCTCACGAGGGAAAAACTGTTTTTT
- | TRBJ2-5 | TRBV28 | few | CASSDFGLETQYF | TGTGCCAGCAGCGACTTTGGGCTAGAGACCCAGTACTTC
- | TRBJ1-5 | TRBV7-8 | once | CASSPGTPWGGSNQPQHF | TGTGCCAGCAGCCCGGGGACACCCTGGGGAGGTAGCAATCAGCCCCAGCATTTT
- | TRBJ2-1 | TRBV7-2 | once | CASSSQLGGANEQFF | TGTGCCAGCAGCTCCCAACTAGGCGGGGCCAATGAGCAGTTCTTC
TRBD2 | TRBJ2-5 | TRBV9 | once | CASSATGTSGILKETQYF | TGTGCCAGCAGCGCAACCGGGACTAGCGGGATTCTAAAGGAGACCCAGTACTTC
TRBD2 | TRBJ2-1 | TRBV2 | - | CASREGLAVGNEQFF | TGTGCCAGCAGAGAGGGACTAGCGGTGGGGAATGAGCAGTTCTTC
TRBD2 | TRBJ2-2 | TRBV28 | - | CASALASGQNTGELFF | TGTGCCTCAGCATTGGCTAGCGGGCAGAACACCGGGGAGCTGTTTTTT
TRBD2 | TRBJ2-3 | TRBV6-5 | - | CASNSIGLVGDTQYF | TGTGCCAGCAACTCTATAGGACTAGTGGGGGATACGCAGTATTTT
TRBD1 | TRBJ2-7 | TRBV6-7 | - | CASSCISRDSYEQYF | TGTGCCAGCAGTTGCATATCTCGGGACAGCTACGAGCAGTACTTC
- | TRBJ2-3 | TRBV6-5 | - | CASSYAGGTDTQYF | TGTGCCAGCAGTTACGCAGGGGGGACAGATACGCAGTATTTT
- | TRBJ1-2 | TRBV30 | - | CAQGRESSNYGYTF | TGTGCCCAGGGAAGGGAAAGCTCTAACTATGGCTACACCTTC
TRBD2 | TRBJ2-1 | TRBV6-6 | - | CAMTTSGGEQFF | TGTGCCATGACGACTAGCGGGGGTGAGCAGTTCTTC
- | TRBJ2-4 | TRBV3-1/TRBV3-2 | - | CASSQDWGAIQYF | TGTGCCAGCAGCCAAGACTGGGGGGCCATTCAGTACTTC
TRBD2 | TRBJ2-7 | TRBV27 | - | CASSLSGRYEQYF | TGTGCCAGCAGTTTAAGCGGGAGATACGAGCAGTACTTC
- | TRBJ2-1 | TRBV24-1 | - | CATRDSRVRAHEQFF | TGTGCCACCCGGGACTCCCGAGTCAGAGCCCATGAGCAGTTCTTC
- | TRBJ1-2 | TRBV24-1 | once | CATSDLTREGGYTF | TGTGCCACCAGTGATTTAACCAGGGAAGGCGGCTACACCTTC
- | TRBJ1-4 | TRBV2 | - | CASSRGRNEKLFF | TGTGCCAGCAGTAGAGGGAGAAATGAAAAACTGTTTTTT
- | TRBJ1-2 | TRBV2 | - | CASSEPNSYGYTF | TGTGCCAGCAGTGAACCGAATAGCTATGGCTACACCTTC
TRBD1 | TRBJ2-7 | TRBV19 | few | CASSSGTGGYEQYF | TGTGCCAGTAGCTCCGGGACAGGGGGCTACGAGCAGTACTTC
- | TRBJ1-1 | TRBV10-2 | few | CASSEDGRVGTEAFF | TGCGCCAGCAGTGAGGATGGCAGGGTGGGCACTGAAGCTTTCTTT
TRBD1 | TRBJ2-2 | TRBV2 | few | CATLQGRNTGELFF | TGTGCCACCCTACAGGGGCGAAACACCGGGGAGCTGTTTTTT
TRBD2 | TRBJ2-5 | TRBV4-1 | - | CASARRLAGIETQYF | TGCGCCAGCGCACGCCGGCTAGCGGGGATTGAGACCCAGTACTTC
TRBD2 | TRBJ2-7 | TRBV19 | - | CASSIRGVDYEQYF | TGTGCCAGTAGTATTCGGGGGGTGGACTACGAGCAGTACTTC
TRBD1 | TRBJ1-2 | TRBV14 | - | CASSPGQGNLGGTF | TGTGCCAGCAGCCCGGGACAGGGTAATCTCGGAGGCACCTTC
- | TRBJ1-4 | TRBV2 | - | CASSEGGVNEKLFF | TGTGCCAGCAGTGAAGGGGGCGTGAATGAAAAACTGTTTTTT
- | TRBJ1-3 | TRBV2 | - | CASSETQFSGNTIYF | TGTGCCAGCAGTGAGACACAGTTCTCTGGAAACACCATATATTTT
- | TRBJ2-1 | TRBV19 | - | CASSTSGKSSYNEQFF | TGTGCCAGTAGTACCTCGGGCAAAAGCTCCTACAATGAGCAGTTCTTC
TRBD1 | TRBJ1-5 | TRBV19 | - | CASSIGRDRTNQPQHF | TGTGCCAGTAGTATAGGTAGGGACAGAACTAATCAGCCCCAGCATTTT
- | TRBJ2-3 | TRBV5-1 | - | CASSKGSTDTQYF | TGCGCCAGCAGCAAGGGGAGCACAGATACGCAGTATTTT
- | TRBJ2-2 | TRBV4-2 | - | CASSQEGPTTGELFF | TGTGCCAGCAGCCAGGAAGGGCCAACCACCGGGGAGCTGTTTTTT
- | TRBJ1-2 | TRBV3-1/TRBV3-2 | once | CASSQEFYGYTF | TGTGCCAGCAGCCAAGAGTTCTATGGCTACACCTTC
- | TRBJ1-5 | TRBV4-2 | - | CASSQESGNQPQHF | TGTGCCAGCAGCCAAGAATCGGGAAATCAGCCCCAGCATTTT
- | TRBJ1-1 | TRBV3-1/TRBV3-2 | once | CASSQTGSNTEAFF | TGTGCCAGCAGCCAGACAGGATCGAACACTGAAGCTTTCTTT
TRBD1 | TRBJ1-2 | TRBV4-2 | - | CASSQDPLFGGTGNGYTF | TGTGCCAGCAGCCAAGACCCCCTTTTTGGTGGGACAGGGAATGGCTACACCTTC
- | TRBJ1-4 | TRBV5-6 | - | CASSLDEKLFF | TGTGCCAGCAGCTTGGATGAAAAACTGTTTTTT
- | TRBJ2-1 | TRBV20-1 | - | CSASATSSARRFF | TGCAGTGCTAGTGCTACTAGTTCGGCCCGACGGTTCTTC
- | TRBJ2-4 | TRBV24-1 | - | CATSSDGNIQYF | TGTGCCACCAGTAGTGATGGAAACATTCAGTACTTC
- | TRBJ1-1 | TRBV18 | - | CASSSVQGMNTEAFF | TGTGCCAGCTCCTCAGTACAGGGAATGAACACTGAAGCTTTCTTT